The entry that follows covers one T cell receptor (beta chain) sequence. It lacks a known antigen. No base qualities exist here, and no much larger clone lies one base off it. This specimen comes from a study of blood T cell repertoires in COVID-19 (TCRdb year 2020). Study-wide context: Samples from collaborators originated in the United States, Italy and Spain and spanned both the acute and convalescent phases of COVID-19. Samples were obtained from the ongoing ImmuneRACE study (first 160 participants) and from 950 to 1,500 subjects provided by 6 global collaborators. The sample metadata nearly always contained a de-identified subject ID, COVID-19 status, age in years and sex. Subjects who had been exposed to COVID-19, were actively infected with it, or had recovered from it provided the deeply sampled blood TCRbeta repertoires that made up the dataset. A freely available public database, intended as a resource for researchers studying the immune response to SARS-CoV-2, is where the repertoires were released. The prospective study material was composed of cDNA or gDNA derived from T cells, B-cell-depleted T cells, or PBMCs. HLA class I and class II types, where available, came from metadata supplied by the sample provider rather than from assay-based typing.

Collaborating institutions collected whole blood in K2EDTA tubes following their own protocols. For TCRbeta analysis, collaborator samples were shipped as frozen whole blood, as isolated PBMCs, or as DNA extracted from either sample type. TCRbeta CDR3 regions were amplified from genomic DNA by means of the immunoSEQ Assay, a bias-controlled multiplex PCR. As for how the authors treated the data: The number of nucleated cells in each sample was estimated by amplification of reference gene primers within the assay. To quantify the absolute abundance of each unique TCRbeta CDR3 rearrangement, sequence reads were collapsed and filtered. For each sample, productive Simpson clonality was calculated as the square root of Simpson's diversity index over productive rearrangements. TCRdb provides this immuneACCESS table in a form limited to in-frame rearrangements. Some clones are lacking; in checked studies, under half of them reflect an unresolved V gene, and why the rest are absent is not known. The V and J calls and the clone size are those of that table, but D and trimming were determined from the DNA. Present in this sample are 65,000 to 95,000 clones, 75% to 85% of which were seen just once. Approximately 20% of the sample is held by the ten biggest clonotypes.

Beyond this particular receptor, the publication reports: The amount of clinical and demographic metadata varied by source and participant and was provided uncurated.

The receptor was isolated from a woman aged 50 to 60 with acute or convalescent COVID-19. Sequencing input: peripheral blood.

The CDR3 loop reads CASSQGQGKAEAFF. The bases are TGTGCCAGCAGCCAAGGACAGGGGAAGGCTGAAGCTTTCTTT. In this chain, TRBV3-1 (or the pseudogene TRBV3-2) is recombined with TRBJ1-1, with TRBD1 identical over 8 junction bases. CDR1 and CDR2 were assigned from the germline V gene (reference sequence) as LGHDT and YNNKEL. From the cysteine through the phenylalanine, the CDR3 covers 14 amino acids. The entry retains the CDR3 DNA only, 42 bases that are in frame from base 1. The germline V and J ends show losses of 1 base and 6 bases respectively, and no gene match explains 4 bases of the junction.